Following are 13 T cell receptor beta chains from one sample sequenced in a study of blood T cell repertoires in COVID-19. Profiling relied on immunoSEQ multiplex PCR, and the TCRdb table lists in-frame clones only, not all of them. The sample lists fewer than 70,000 clones, 80% to 90% occurring once. The sequencing sample was made of peripheral blood. These receptor sequences come from a human donor in a cohort sampled during active COVID-19.

This clone was recorded only once. The J gene is TRBJ2-5, the V gene TRBV7-2; no firm D call. Trimming stripped 1 base from V and 5 bases from J, with 14 bases between. The CDR3 length is 15 residues. Germline loops: CDR1 SGHTA, CDR2 FQGNSA. The chain's CDR3 is CASSLVGSPGETQYF. In nucleotides, the CDR3 is TGTGCCAGCAGCTTAGTTGGCAGCCCCGGGGAGACCCAGTACTTC.

V is TRBV3-1 (or the pseudogene TRBV3-2) and J is TRBJ1-1; 12 nucleotides line up with TRBD1. This CDR3 contains 18 residues. CDR1 is LGHDT and CDR2 is YNNKEL in the germline V gene (reference sequence). Germline trimming cut 0 bases from V and 6 bases from J; bases unmatched to any gene: 11. CDR3 sequence reads: CASSQDRDRGRSRAEAFF. The CDR3 bases are TGTGCCAGCAGCCAAGATAGGGACAGGGGGCGATCCAGGGCTGAAGCTTTCTTT.

The genes are TRBV6-1 and TRBJ1-1, with TRBD1 matching over 8 bases. The CDR3 has 15 residues. The junction had 8 bases not matched to a gene; V was cut back by 3 bases and J by 5 bases. Per the germline V gene, CDR1 is MNHNS and CDR2 is SASEGT. Written as DNA, the CDR3 is TGTGCCAGCAGTGACCCGGACAGGGCGAGAACTGAAGCTTTCTTT. Protein product: CASSDPDRARTEAFF.

The chain employs TRBV5-8 and TRBJ2-7, with no clear D. Germline V gene data show CDR1 as SGHTS and CDR2 as YDEGEE. The V end lost 0 bases, the J end lost 4 bases, and 8 bases lay between the germline ends. The CDR3 totals 13 residues. CDR3 in amino acids: CASSLVSEYEQYF. CDR3 DNA sequence: TGTGCCAGCAGCTTGGTGTCGGAGTACGAGCAGTACTTC.

A single count supports this clone. The chain's CDR3 is CASSFETGANTEAFF. CDR3 sequence (DNA): TGTGCCAGCAGCTTTGAGACAGGGGCAAACACTGAAGCTTTCTTT. The V gene is TRBV5-6, the J gene TRBJ1-1, with TRBD1 matching over 8 bases. With 2 bases clipped from V and 2 bases from J, the junction kept 5 bases outside the gene matches. This CDR3 is 15 amino acids long. In germline, CDR1 is SGHDT, CDR2 YYEEEE.

The chain carries TRBV7-9 and TRBJ1-2, with 7 nucleotides matching TRBD1. The CDR3 loop spans 14 amino acids. The J segment lost 6 bases and the V segment lost 3 bases, leaving 7 bases of the junction unmatched. Germline-derived CDR1 and CDR2 are SEHNR and FQNEAQ (reference sequence). In DNA, the CDR3 is TGTGCCAGCAGCTTGTCCGGGACAGAGGATGGCTACACCTTC. Encoded protein: CASSLSGTEDGYTF. Full variable domain (rest looked up from reference TRBV7-9 and TRBJ1-2): DTGVSQNPRHKITKRGQNVTFRCDPISEHNRLYWYRQTLGQGPEFLTYFQNEAQLEKSRLLSDRFSAERPKGSFSTLEIQRTEQGDSAMYLCASSLSGTEDGYTFGSGTRLTVV.

The gene calls are TRBV19 and TRBJ2-7; 14 positions match TRBD2. Per the germline V gene, CDR1 is LNHDA and CDR2 is SQIVND (reference sequence). The CDR3 contains 16 residues. V lost 4 bases to trimming and J lost 4 bases; unmatched junction nucleotides: 6. CDR3 bases: TGTGCCAGTAGTACCACCGGGACTAGCGGGAGATACGAGCAGTACTTC. It translates to CASSTTGTSGRYEQYF.

The genes are TRBV28 and TRBJ2-5, with TRBD2 matching 7 bases. Germline CDR1 and CDR2: MDHEN and SYDVKM. The CDR3 is 16 residues long. V was pared by 5 bases and J by 5 bases, with 14 bases of the junction left unmatched. CDR3 in DNA: TGTGCCAGCAGTCCCTCCCCGGGCGGGGGACGGGAGACCCAGTACTTC. Translation gives CASSPSPGGGRETQYF. The whole variable domain, remainder taken from reference TRBV28 and TRBJ2-5, is DVKVTQSSRYLVKRTGEKVFLECVQDMDHENMFWYRQDPGLGLRLIYFSYDVKMKEKGDIPEGYSVSREKKERFSLILESASTNQTSMYLCASSPSPGGGRETQYFGPGTRLLVL.

This chain links TRBV7-8 with TRBJ1-2; 7 nucleotides agree with TRBD1. CDR1 and CDR2 from the germline V gene are SGHVS and FQNEAQ. The CDR3 is made up of 14 amino acids. After removal of 1 base from V and 6 bases from J, the junction contained 5 bases not matched to a gene. The CDR3 sequence is CASSLVRGGNGYTF. CDR3 nucleotide sequence: TGTGCCAGCAGCTTAGTAAGAGGGGGCAATGGCTACACCTTC.

The chain carries TRBV28 and TRBJ1-5, with 7 bases aligning to TRBD1. Germline V gives CDR1 MDHEN, CDR2 SYDVKM. This CDR3 has 13 amino acids. Trimming took 6 bases from V and 7 from J; bases not matched to a gene: 6. The CDR3 DNA sequence: TGTGCCAGCAGCTACAGGGGTTCACAGCCCCAGCATTTT. It encodes CASSYRGSQPQHF.

The rearrangement uses TRBV12-3 or TRBV12-4 and TRBJ1-6; D is possibly TRBD1 (5 bases). The CDR3 sequence is 12 residues long. The V gene lost 8 bases and the J gene lost 9 bases, with 11 bases spanning the gap. DNA of the CDR3: TGTGCCAGCGGGACTGGTAGTTCACCCCTCCACTTT. Translation: CASGTGSSPLHF.

Written as DNA, the CDR3 is TGCGCCAGCAGCAAAACCCTCGCCGGTCAAGAGACCCAGTACTTC. It codes for CASSKTLAGQETQYF. The V and J genes are TRBV5-1 and TRBJ2-5, with unresolved D. The germline CDR1 and CDR2 sequences are SGHRS and YFSETQ. The CDR3 has 15 amino acids. V lost 4 bases and J lost 2, with 15 bases in between. Filled out from reference TRBV5-1 and TRBJ2-5, the complete variable domain reads KAGVTQTPRYLIKTRGQQVTLSCSPISGHRSVSWYQQTPGQGLQFLFEYFSETQRNKGNFPGRFSGRQFSNSRSEMNVSTLELGDSALYLCASSKTLAGQETQYFGPGTRLLVL.

This chain uses TRBV30 with TRBJ2-1; 8 nucleotides agree with TRBD2. V lost 6 bases to trimming and J lost 0 bases; unmatched junction nucleotides: 7. The germline CDR1 and CDR2 sequences are GTSNPN and SVGIG (reference sequence). The CDR3 is 15 residues long. The chain's CDR3 is CACPVGGASYNEQFF. CDR3 nucleotide sequence: TGTGCCTGCCCAGTCGGGGGGGCCTCCTACAATGAGCAGTTCTTC.